This TCR beta chain was sequenced for a study of blood T cell repertoires in COVID-19. Here immunoSEQ multiplex PCR was the method, and the copy in TCRdb shows in-frame clones only, minus some. This table holds approximately 220,000 clones, roughly 80% found once. Germline V CDR1 and CDR2: SGHRS, YFSETQ. The CDR3 has 15 amino acids. The V and J ends lost 4 bases and 1 base, in that order; junction bases with no gene match: 2. J is TRBJ2-5 and V is TRBV5-1; 12 positions agree with TRBD2. The sequencing input was peripheral blood. This clonotype originated in a woman in her 40s with active or convalescent COVID-19. Here the CDR3 reads CASSGTSGLQETQYF. CDR3 DNA sequence: TGCGCCAGCAGCGGGACTAGCGGGCTCCAAGAGACCCAGTACTTC.